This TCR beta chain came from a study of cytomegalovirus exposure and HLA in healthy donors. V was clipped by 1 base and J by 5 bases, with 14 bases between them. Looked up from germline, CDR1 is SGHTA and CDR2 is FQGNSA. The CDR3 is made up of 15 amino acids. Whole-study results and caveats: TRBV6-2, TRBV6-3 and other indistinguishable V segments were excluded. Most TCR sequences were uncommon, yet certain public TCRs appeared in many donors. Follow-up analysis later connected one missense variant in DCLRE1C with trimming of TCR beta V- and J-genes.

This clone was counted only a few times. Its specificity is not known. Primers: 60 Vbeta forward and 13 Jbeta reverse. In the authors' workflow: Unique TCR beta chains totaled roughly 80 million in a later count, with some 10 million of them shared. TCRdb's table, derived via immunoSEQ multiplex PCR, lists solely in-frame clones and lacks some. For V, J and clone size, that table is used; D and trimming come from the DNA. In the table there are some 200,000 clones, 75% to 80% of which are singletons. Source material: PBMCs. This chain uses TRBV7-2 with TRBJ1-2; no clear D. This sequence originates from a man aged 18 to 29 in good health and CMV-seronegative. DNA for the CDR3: TGTGCCAGCAGCTTAGGATGGAGGGTCCTATATGGCTACACCTTC. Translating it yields CASSLGWRVLYGYTF.